The sequence of this T cell receptor beta chain was determined in a study of blood T cells in healthy people across ages. Regarding the study as a whole: Significant beta diversity loss was already apparent by age approximately 42, declining roughly linearly. More naive CD4+ cells and higher diversity were found in long-lived than in aged donors.

Per sample, a minimum of 6.5 million PBMCs were isolated. Every sample gave at least 6 micrograms of total RNA when it was extracted. A word on this clonotype: As yet, its antigen is unknown.

Next came a second PCR, run for about 6 to 12 cycles, which used a sample-barcoded 5' primer along with a J-beta primer mix. TCRdb processed the 5' RACE reads anew with MiXCR; each CDR3 protein has one entry. Here the sample spans 780,000 or so distinct CDR3 sequences, roughly three fifths being singletons. Sequenced: blood. This TCR derives from a man aged 35-49 years in good health.

CDR3 DNA: TGTGCCAGAAGGCAGACTAGCGGGAGTTCAGTCGAGCAGTACTTC. This codes for CARRQTSGSSVEQYF. This chain links TRBV28 with TRBJ2-4, with 12 bases aligning to TRBD2. The assigned J gene may be wrong: the sequence end matches TRBJ2-7 better. CDR1 MDHEN and CDR2 SYDVKM come from the germline V gene. This CDR3 has 15 amino acids.